These 15 T cell receptor beta chains were sequenced from one sample in a study of shared clonotypes between healthy human individuals. The repertoire was sequenced with immunoSEQ multiplex PCR; TCRdb's copy has only in-frame clones and lacks some. The sample shows 2 million to 2.5 million clones, more than 90% of them seen only once. Sequenced material: naive CD4+ T cells sorted from blood. Subset meaning: CD45RA+ positively selected. The receptors here all came from a man in his late teens or twenties in good health.

The chain recombines TRBV18 with TRBJ2-7; 7 bases match TRBD1. J was trimmed by 5 bases and V by 3 bases; bases with no gene match: 13. CDR3 size: 16 residues. CDR1 and CDR2 from the germline V gene are KGHSH and LQKENI. The CDR3 sequence: CASSPQRIQGNHEQYF. The CDR3 nucleotides are TGTGCCAGCTCACCTCAGCGGATACAGGGGAACCACGAGCAGTACTTC.

Turning to this clone: Other DNA sequences in the sample encode the same CDR3. The chain employs TRBV5-1 and TRBJ2-3; TRBD1 is a possible D gene (6 bases). Trimming removed 0 bases at V and 5 bases at J, with 7 bases between. The CDR3 is 13 amino acids. Germline V gene lookup returns CDR1 SGHRS and CDR2 YFSETQ. CDR3 bases: TGCGCCAGCAGCTTGGCCAGGGGAGATACGCAGTATTTT. Translation gives CASSLARGDTQYF.

About this clone itself: The same CDR3 can be traced to other DNA sequences in this sample. The gene calls are TRBV7-2 and TRBJ2-7; D gene uncertain. Germline CDR1 is SGHTA and CDR2 is FQGNSA. The germline V and J ends were trimmed by 1 base and 3 bases, with 10 bases remaining between them. The CDR3 is 14 residues long. The DNA for the CDR3 is TGTGCCAGCAGCTTAGGAGGCAGAAACTACGAGCAGTACTTC. Protein: CASSLGGRNYEQYF.

The CDR3 DNA is TGTGCCAGCAGTTTCATGAGCTATAATTCACCCCTCCACTTT. Amino acid sequence: CASSFMSYNSPLHF. The chain employs TRBV28 and TRBJ1-6, with D unclear. The CDR3 extends over 14 amino acids. Trimming cost V 3 bases and J 3 bases, with 6 bases left between them. CDR1 is MDHEN, CDR2 SYDVKM, per germline.

V usage is TRBV9 and J usage is TRBJ2-5; TRBD2 is a possible D gene (5 bases). The V end lost 0 bases, the J end lost 7 bases, and 10 bases lay between the germline ends. CDR1 and CDR2 (germline): SGDLS, YYNGEE. CDR3 length: 13 amino acids. CDR3 DNA: TGTGCCAGCAGCGTAGAAGACGGAGGGACCCAGTACTTC. This gives the protein CASSVEDGGTQYF.

V gene TRBV28 combines with J gene TRBJ2-6; tentative D call: TRBD2 (5 bases). The CDR3 totals 17 residues. Trimming shortened V by 4 bases and J by 0 bases, and 13 bases separated the two germline ends. The germline CDR1 and CDR2 sequences are MDHEN and SYDVKM. The CDR3 nucleotides read TGTGCCAGCAGTTCGGAGGTTCGAAGCTCTGGGGCCAACGTCCTGACTTTC. Translating it yields CASSSEVRSSGANVLTF.

The V and J genes are TRBV4-3 and TRBJ2-7; D is perhaps TRBD2 (6 bases). V was pared by 1 base and J by 6 bases, with 16 bases between. CDR3 size: 15 residues. The germline gives CDR1 LGHNA, CDR2 YSLEER. The CDR3 region is CASSQVVWGGIEQYF. DNA for the CDR3: TGCGCCAGCAGCCAAGTGGTTTGGGGAGGAATCGAGCAGTACTTC.

The chain combines TRBV6-1 with TRBJ1-5, with D maybe TRBD1 (5 bases). CDR1 and CDR2 from the germline V gene are MNHNS and SASEGT. This CDR3 has 16 amino acids. Trimming pared 1 base from V and 4 bases from J, leaving 14 bases between. The CDR3 DNA follows: TGTGCCAGCAGTGAAGGGACATGGCGGGTTAATCAGCCCCAGCATTTT. Residues: CASSEGTWRVNQPQHF.

As for this clone: The same CDR3 also results from other DNA sequences found in this sample. The chain joins TRBV5-1 to TRBJ1-1; D is possibly TRBD1 (6 bases). This CDR3 has 14 residues. Germline V gives CDR1 SGHRS, CDR2 YFSETQ. V lost 0 bases and J 4 bases, leaving 10 bases between the germline ends. The CDR3 sequence: CASSLGGPGTEAFF. The CDR3 region has the DNA TGCGCCAGCAGCTTGGGGGGGCCCGGCACTGAAGCTTTCTTT.

The J gene is TRBJ2-3, the V gene TRBV27; 10 bases match TRBD2. Per the germline V gene, CDR1 is MNHEY and CDR2 is SMNVEV (reference sequence). Trimming removed 6 bases from V and 8 bases from J; junction bases left unmatched: 17. The CDR3 length is 17 residues. Here the CDR3 reads CASSQGSGRPREGTQYF. In DNA, the CDR3 is TGTGCCAGCAGCCAGGGTAGCGGGAGGCCCCGGGAAGGTACGCAGTATTTT.

V gene TRBV29-1 combines with J gene TRBJ2-3; 7 bases agree with TRBD1. This CDR3 region has 14 residues. Trimming took 7 bases from V and 6 from J; bases not matched to a gene: 13. Germline lookup yields CDR1 SQVTM and CDR2 ANQGSEA. CDR3 sequence reads: CSAELQGIRDTQYF. CDR3 nucleotides: TGCAGCGCCGAACTACAGGGGATAAGGGATACGCAGTATTTT.

This clone was seen once. The chain uses TRBV5-1 and TRBJ2-5; 8 positions agree with TRBD1. Germline trimming cut 0 bases from V and 1 base from J; bases unmatched to any gene: 8. This CDR3 contains 17 residues. CDR1 and CDR2 (germline): SGHRS, YFSETQ. This CDR3 reads CASSLGGQTGAQETQYF. The CDR3 DNA reads TGCGCCAGCAGCTTGGGGGGTCAGACAGGGGCCCAAGAGACCCAGTACTTC.

The V gene is TRBV5-1, the J gene TRBJ2-5; 9 bases match TRBD2. The germline V gene has CDR1 SGHRS and CDR2 YFSETQ. Losses at the gene ends were 4 bases for V and 5 bases for J; bases not matched to a gene: 9. This CDR3 comprises 15 residues. The CDR3: CASSLAGGPRETQYF. In nucleotides, the CDR3 is TGCGCCAGCAGCCTGGCGGGGGGGCCGAGGGAGACCCAGTACTTC.

The chain uses TRBV4-1 and TRBJ1-2; D unclear. Germline V lookup: CDR1 MGHRA, CDR2 YSYEKL. V shed 1 base and J shed 8 bases, with 20 bases lying between them. This CDR3 is built from 16 residues. This CDR3 is CASSQGRVAELWGYTF. CDR3 nucleotide sequence: TGCGCCAGCAGCCAAGGTCGGGTGGCGGAACTATGGGGCTACACCTTC.

The chain employs TRBV5-1 and TRBJ1-1, with 7 nucleotides matching TRBD1. Trimming removed 2 bases from V and 6 bases from J; junction bases left unmatched: 7. In germline, CDR1 is SGHRS, CDR2 YFSETQ. CDR3 length: 14 residues. CDR3 region: CASSFTGAESEAFF. The CDR3, as DNA: TGCGCCAGCAGCTTTACAGGGGCCGAATCTGAAGCTTTCTTT.